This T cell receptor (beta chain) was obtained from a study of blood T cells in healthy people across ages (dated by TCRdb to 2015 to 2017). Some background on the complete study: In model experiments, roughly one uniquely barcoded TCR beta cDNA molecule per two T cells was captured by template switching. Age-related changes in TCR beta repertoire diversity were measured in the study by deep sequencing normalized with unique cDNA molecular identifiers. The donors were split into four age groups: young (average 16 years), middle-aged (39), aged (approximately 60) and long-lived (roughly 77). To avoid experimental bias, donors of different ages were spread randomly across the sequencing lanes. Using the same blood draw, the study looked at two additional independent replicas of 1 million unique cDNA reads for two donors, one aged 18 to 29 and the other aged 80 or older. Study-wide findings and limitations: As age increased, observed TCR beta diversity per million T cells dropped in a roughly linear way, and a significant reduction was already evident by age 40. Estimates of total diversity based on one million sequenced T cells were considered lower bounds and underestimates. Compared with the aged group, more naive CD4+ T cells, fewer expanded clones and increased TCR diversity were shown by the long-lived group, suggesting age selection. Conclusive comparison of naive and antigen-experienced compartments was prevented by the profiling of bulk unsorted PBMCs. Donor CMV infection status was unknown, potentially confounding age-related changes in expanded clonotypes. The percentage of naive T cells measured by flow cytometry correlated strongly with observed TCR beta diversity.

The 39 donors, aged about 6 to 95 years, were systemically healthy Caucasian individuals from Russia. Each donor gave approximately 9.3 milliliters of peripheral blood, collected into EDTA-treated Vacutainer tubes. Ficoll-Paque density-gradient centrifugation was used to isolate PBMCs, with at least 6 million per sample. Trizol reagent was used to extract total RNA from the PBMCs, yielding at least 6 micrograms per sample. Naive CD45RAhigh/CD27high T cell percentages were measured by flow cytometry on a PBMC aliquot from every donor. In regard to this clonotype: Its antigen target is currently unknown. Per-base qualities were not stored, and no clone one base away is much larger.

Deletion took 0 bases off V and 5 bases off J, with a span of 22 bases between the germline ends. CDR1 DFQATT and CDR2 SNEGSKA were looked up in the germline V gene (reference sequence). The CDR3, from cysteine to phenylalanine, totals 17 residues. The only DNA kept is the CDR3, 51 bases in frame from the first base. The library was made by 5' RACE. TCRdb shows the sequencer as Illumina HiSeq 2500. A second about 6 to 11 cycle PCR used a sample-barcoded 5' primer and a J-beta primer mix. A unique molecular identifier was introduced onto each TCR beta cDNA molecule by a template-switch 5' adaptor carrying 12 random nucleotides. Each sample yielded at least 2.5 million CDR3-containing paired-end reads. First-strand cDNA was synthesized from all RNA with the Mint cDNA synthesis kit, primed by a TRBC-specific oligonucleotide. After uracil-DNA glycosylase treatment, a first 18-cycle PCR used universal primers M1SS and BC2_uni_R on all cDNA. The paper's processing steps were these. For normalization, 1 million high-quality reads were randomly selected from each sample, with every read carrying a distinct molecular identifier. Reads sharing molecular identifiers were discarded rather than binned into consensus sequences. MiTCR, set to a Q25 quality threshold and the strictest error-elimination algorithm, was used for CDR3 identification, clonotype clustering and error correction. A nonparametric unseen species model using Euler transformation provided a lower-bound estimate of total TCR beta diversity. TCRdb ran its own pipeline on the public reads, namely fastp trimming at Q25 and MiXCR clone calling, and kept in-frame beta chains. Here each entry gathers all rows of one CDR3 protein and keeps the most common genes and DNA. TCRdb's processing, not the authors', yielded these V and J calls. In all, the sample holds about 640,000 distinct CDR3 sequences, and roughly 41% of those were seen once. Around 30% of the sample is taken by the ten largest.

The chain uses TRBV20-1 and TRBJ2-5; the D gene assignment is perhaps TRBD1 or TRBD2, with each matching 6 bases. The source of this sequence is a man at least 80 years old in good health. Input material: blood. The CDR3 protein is CSAREDRAGTNRETQYF. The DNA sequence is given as TGCAGTGCTAGAGAGGATAGGGCGGGGACAAATAGGGAGACCCAGTACTTC.